The entry below gives a single T cell receptor beta chain sequence along with its context. The antigen this receptor binds is unknown. There are no base qualities to consult, and no much larger clone falls within one base. This sample was included in a study of human T cells and chemical hapten exposure (dated by TCRdb to the early 2020s). A note on the overall study: For sensitization, 2% DPC in acetone was applied to a roughly 2 cm by roughly 2 cm area of upper inner arm skin. Throughout the approximately 25-week study period, patients were also given weekly therapeutic DPC doses on the scalp. Patch tests used Finn chambers with 0.01% DPC on the upper back, scored after 6 days by International Contact Dermatitis Research Group standards. The patient cohort, mostly female, included alopecia areata with under or over 50% scalp involvement, alopecia totalis and alopecia universalis. Libraries were pooled for sequencing, and per-sample TCR yields varied mainly because of small differences in library volumes within the pool. The study tracked peripheral blood TCR repertoire changes in vivo during primary and secondary sensitization to the hapten diphenylcyclopropenone (DPC) in alopecia patients. Blood samples were taken from patients before sensitization (week 0) and at 2, 6 and about 24 weeks after DPC sensitization. Nearly 30 alopecia patients provided blood for TCR sequencing at one to four time points (pre-sensitization, 2, 6 and 24 weeks). General study outcomes and caveats: After repeated subsampling, the strength of the expansion versus patch-test correlation and the threshold at which it became significant changed. Patch test score correlated positively with the number of PT1 expanded TCRs, reaching significance at thresholds 8, 16 and 32 but not at 4. DPC sensitization did not change how many TCRs were above 1 in 1000 frequency, and no evidence was found of alterations in global repertoire structure. Alopecia, a presumed autoimmune disease, was present in all patients, so the immune response of the patients might differ from that of healthy individuals. Expanded TCRs formed significantly more large CDR3 similarity clusters than pre-sensitization or healthy control sets, consistent with antigen-driven responses.

Taken from cysteine to phenylalanine, the CDR3 has 15 residues. Just the 45-base CDR3 DNA is kept, in frame starting at base 1. CDR1 and CDR2, per the germline V gene, are SQVTM and ANQGSEA. V loses 5 bases, J loses 4 bases, and the germline ends lie 17 bases apart. This specimen's time point label, per the study, means: pre-sensitization, week 0. The treatment or condition label on this specimen signifies: therapeutic diphenylcyclopropenone sensitization with weekly scalp DPC. Blood at each patch-test visit was drawn before the patch test was applied. To be eligible, patients had to be aged 18 to 70, diagnosed with alopecia and judged suitable for DPC therapy, while pregnant patients were excluded. Total RNA was extracted from unfractionated whole blood collected in Tempus Blood RNA tubes. Library method: RACE. TCRdb shows the sequencer as NextSeq 500. Library preparation attached unique molecular identifiers to individual cDNA molecules for quantitative, reproducible TCR counting. From each blood RNA sample, both TCR alpha and TCR beta chains were sequenced. The paper's processing steps were these. A median of roughly 100,000 TCRs per sample was observed, with a range of about 20,000 to 750,000. V, J and CDR3 annotation of the TCR reads was carried out using the Decombinator software suite. For the PS versus PT1 abundance plots, all samples were subsampled to the same number of TCRs (28,000). Expanded TCRs were defined as absent before sensitization and observed at least eight times at the 2-week time point. Using fastp trimming at Q25 and MiXCR clonotype assembly, TCRdb reanalyzed the public sequencing data and kept in-frame beta chains. One record per CDR3 amino acid sequence lists the most common genes and DNA. The V and J calls and clone size are TCRdb's, not the authors'. Counted in this sample were more than 150,000 distinct CDR3 sequences; 25% to 35% of them appeared once. Of the sample, roughly 3% is held by the ten largest clones.

Sample: whole blood, taken in connection with sensitization to the hapten diphenylcyclopropenone (DPC). The chain links TRBV29-1 with TRBJ2-2; possibly the D gene is TRBD1, per 5 matching bases. The receptor comes from a woman under 40 with alopecia areata. Some clones in this sample may be carry-over from other donors' samples. This receptor carries the CDR3 CSVPATPTGTGELFF. In nucleotides, the sequence is TGCAGCGTTCCGGCGACACCTACAGGCACCGGGGAGCTGTTTTTT.